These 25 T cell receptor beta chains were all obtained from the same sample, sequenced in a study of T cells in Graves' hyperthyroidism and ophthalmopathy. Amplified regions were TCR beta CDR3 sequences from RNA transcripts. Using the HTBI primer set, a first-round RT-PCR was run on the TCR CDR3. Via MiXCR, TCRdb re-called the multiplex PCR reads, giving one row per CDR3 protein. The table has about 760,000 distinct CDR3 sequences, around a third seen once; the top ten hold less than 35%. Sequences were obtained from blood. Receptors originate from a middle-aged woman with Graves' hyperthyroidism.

The CDR3 DNA reads TGTGCCAGCAGTTACTCGAGACACCCTATGGGAGGAAACACCATATATTTT. This encodes CASSYSRHPMGGNTIYF. This chain connects TRBV6-5 to TRBJ1-3; no definite D call. V was pared by 0 bases and J by 4 bases, with 16 bases between. Germline V lookup: CDR1 MNHEY, CDR2 SVGAGI. This CDR3 has 17 amino acids.

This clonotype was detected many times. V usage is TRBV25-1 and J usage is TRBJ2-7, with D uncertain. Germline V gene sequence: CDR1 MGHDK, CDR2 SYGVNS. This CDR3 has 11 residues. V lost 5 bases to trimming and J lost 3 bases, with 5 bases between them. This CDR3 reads CASSFYYEQYF. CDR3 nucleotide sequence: TGTGCCAGCAGTTTTTACTACGAGCAGTACTTC.

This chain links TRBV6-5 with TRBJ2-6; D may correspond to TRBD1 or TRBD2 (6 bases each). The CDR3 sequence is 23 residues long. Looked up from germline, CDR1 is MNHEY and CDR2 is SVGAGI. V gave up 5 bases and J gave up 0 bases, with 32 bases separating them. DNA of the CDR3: TGTGCCAGCAGTGAGAGGAATCCCCGGGGGCCTACCACAATTTACTCTGGGGCCAACGTCCTGACTTTC. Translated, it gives CASSERNPRGPTTIYSGANVLTF.

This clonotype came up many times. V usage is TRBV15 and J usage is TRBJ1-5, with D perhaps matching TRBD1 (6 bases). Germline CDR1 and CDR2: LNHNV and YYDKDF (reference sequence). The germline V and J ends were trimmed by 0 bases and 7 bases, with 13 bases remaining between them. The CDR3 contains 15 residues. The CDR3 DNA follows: TGTGCCACCAGCAGAGATCGTGGGGGGCTCCAGCCCCAGCATTTT. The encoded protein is CATSRDRGGLQPQHF.

As DNA, the CDR3 is TGTGCCAGCAGCTTGGGCGGCTCAACTAGCACAGATACGCAGTATTTT. Residues: CASSLGGSTSTDTQYF. This chain links TRBV7-2 with TRBJ2-3; D uncertain. With 3 bases removed from V and 0 bases from J, the gap between germline ends came to 13 bases. Germline V gene data show CDR1 as SGHTA and CDR2 as FQGNSA. The CDR3 has 16 residues.

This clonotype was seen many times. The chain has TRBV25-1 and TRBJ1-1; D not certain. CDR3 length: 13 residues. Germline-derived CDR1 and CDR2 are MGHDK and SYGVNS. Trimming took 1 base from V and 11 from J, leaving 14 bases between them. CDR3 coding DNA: TGTGCCAGCAGTGAATTGGGTCTCGGAGGGGCTTTCTTT. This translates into CASSELGLGGAFF.

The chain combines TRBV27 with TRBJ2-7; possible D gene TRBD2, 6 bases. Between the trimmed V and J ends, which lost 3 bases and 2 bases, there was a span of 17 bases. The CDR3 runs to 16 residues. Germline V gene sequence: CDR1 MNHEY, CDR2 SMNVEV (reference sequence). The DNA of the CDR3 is TGTGCCAGCAGTTTGGGAAGAGATAGCGGTGCCTACGAGCAGTACTTC. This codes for CASSLGRDSGAYEQYF.

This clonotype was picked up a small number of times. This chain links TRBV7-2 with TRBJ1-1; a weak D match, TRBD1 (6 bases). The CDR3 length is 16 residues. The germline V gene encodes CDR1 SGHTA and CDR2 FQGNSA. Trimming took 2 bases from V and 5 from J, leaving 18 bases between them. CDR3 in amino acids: CASSLWGAGGGTEAFF. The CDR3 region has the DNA TGTGCCAGCAGCTTATGGGGGGCCGGGGGGGGGACTGAAGCTTTCTTT.

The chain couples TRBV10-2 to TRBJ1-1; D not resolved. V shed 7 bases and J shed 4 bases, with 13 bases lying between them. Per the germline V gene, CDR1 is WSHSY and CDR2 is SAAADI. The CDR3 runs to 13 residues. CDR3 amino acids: CASIIQASTEAFF. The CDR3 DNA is TGCGCCAGCATAATCCAGGCGAGCACTGAAGCTTTCTTT.

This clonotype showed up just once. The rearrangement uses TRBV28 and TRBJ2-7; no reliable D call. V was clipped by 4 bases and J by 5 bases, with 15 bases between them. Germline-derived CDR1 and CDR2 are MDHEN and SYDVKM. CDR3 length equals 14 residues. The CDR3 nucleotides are TGTGCCAGCAGTTCCGGAGCGCCTTTGGACGAGCAGTACTTC. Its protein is CASSSGAPLDEQYF.

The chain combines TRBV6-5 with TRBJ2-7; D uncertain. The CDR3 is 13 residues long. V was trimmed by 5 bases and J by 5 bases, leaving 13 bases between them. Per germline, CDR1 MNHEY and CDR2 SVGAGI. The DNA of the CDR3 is TGTGCCAGCAGTCAGTCGGGTCTCCACGAGCAGTACTTC. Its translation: CASSQSGLHEQYF.

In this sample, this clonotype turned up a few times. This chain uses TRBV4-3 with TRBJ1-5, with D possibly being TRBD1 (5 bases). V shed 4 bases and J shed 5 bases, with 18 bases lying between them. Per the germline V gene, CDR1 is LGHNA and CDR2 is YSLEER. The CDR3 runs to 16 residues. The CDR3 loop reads CASSPPAGTRDQPQHF. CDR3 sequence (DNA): TGCGCCAGCAGCCCCCCTGCGGGGACCCGAGATCAGCCCCAGCATTTT.

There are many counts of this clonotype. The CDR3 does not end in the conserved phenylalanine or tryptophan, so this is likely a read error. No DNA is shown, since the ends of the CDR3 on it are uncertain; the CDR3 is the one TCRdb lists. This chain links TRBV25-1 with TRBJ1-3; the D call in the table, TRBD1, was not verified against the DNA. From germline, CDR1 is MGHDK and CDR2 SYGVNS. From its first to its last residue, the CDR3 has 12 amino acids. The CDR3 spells CASSEYGQGAIS.

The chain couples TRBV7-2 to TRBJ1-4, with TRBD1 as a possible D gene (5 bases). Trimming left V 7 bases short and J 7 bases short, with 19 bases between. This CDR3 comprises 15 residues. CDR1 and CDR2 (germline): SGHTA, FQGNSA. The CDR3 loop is CASTLGAGASEKLFF. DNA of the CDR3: TGTGCCAGCACTCTTGGGGCAGGAGCGAGTGAAAAACTGTTTTTT.

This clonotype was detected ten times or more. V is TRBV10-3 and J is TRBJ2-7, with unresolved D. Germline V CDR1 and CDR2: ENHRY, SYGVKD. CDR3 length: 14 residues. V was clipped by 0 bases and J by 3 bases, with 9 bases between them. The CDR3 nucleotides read TGTGCCATCAGTGAGTCGGGCGTAGGCTACGAGCAGTACTTC. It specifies CAISESGVGYEQYF.

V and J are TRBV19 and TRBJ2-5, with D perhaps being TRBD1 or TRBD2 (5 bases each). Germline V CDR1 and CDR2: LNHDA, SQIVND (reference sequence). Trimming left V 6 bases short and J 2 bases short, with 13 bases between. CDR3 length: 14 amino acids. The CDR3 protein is CASRNTRGQETQYF. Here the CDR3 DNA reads TGTGCCAGTAGGAATACGAGGGGACAAGAGACCCAGTACTTC.

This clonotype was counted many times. In nucleotides, the CDR3 is TGCGCCAGCAGCTTGTCTTTCAGCGATGGCTACACCTTC. This sequence encodes CASSLSFSDGYTF. The chain employs TRBV5-1 and TRBJ1-2; D not certain. Germline V CDR1 and CDR2: SGHRS, YFSETQ. Between the trimmed V and J ends, which lost 1 base and 6 bases, there was a span of 10 bases. This CDR3 has 13 residues.

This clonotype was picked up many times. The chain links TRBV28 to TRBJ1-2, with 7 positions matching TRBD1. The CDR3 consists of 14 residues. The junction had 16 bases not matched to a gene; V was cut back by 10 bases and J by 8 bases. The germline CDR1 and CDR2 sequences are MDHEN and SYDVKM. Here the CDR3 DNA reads TGTGCCATACAAAGGACAGGATGGACGGGGGGCTACACCTTC. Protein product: CAIQRTGWTGGYTF.

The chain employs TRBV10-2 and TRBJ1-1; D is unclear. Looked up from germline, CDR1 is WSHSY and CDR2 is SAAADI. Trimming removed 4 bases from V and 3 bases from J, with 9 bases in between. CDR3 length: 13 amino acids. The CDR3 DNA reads TGCGCCAGCAGTGCTAGAAGGTACACTGAAGCTTTCTTT. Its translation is CASSARRYTEAFF.

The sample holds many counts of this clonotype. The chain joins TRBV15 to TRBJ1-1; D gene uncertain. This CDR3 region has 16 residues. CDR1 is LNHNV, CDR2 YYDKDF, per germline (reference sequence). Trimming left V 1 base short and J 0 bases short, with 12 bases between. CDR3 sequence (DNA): TGTGCCACCAGCAGAGGAGGGCCAACCATGAACACTGAAGCTTTCTTT. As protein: CATSRGGPTMNTEAFF.

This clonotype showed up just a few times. The CDR3 protein is CASSRSAEAFF. DNA for the CDR3: TGTGCCAGCAGTCGGAGCGCTGAAGCTTTCTTT. This chain uses TRBV13 with TRBJ1-1, with D unresolved. This CDR3 has 11 residues. Germline CDR1 PRHDT, CDR2 FYEKMQ (reference sequence). Trimming took off 6 bases at V and 6 bases at J, with 8 bases between the two ends. Full variable domain (missing parts from reference TRBV13 and TRBJ1-1): AAGVIQSPRHLIKEKRETATLKCYPIPRHDTVYWYQQGPGQDPQFLISFYEKMQSDKGSIPDRFSAQQFSDYHSELNMSSLELGDSALYFCASSRSAEAFFGQGTRLTVV.

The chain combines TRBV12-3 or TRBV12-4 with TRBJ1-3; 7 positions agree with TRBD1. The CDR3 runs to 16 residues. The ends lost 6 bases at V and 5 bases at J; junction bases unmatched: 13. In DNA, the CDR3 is TGTGCCAGCAGACGCGGCGGGACAGATCGCAGAAACACCATATATTTT. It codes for CASRRGGTDRRNTIYF.

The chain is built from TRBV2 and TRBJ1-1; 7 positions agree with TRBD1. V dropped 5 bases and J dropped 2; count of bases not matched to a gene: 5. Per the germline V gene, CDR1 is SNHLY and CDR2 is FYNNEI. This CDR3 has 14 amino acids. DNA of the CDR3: TGTGCCAGCAGTTACACAGGGGAAAACACTGAAGCTTTCTTT. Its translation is CASSYTGENTEAFF.

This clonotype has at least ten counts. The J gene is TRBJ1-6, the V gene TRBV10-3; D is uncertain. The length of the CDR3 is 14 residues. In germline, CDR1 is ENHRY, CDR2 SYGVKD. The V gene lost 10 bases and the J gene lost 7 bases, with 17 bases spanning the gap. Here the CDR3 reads CATAGELRNSPLHF. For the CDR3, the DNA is TGTGCCACCGCTGGGGAACTGAGGAATTCACCCCTCCACTTT.

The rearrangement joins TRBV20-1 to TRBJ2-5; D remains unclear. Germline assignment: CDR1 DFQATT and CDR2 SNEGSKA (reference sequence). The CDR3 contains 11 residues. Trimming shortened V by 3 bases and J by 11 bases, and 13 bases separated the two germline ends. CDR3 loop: CSARKSLEQYF. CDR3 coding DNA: TGCAGTGCTAGGAAGAGTTTGGAGCAGTACTTC.